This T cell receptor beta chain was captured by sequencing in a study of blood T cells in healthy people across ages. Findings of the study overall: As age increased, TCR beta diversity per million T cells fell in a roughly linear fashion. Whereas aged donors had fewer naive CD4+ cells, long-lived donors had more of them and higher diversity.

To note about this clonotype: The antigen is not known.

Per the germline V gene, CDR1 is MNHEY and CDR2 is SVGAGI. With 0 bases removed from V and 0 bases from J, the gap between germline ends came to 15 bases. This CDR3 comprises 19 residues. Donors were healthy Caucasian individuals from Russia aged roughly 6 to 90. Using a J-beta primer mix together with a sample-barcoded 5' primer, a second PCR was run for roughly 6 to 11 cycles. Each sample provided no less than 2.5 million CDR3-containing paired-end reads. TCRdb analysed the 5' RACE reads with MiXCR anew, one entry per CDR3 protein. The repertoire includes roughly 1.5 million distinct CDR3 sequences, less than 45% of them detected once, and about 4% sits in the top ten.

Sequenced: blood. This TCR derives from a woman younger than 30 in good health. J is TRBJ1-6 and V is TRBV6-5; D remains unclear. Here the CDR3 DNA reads TGTGCCAGCAGTTACTCTTACCAGCGTTATAGCTCCTATAATTCACCCCTCCACTTT. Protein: CASSYSYQRYSSYNSPLHF.